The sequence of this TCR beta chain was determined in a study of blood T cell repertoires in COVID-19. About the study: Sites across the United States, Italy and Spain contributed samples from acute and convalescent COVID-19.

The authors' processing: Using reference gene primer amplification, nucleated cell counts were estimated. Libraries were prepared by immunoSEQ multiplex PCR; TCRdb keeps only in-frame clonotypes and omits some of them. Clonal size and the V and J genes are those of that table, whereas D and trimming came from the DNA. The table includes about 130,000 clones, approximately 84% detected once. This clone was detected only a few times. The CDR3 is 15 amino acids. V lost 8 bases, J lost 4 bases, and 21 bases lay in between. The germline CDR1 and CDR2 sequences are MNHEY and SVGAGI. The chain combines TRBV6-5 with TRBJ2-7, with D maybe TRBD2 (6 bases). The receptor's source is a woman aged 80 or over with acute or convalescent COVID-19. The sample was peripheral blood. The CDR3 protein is CASGDWGERDYEQYF. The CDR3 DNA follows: TGTGCCAGCGGGGATTGGGGGGAAAGGGATTACGAGCAGTACTTC.